These 18 T cell receptor beta chains originate from one sample sequenced in a study of shared clonotypes between healthy human individuals. Generated by immunoSEQ multiplex PCR, the TCRdb table keeps only in-frame clones and is missing some. The table includes about 2 million clones, roughly 94% detected once. Specimen: naive CD4+ T cells sorted from blood. Indicated subset: CD45RA+ positively selected. These receptors came from a man between 18 and 35 years old in good health.

The gene calls are TRBV9 and TRBJ2-2; TRBD2 matches at 9 bases. V gave up 0 bases and J gave up 5 bases; unmatched junction bases: 5. The length of the CDR3 is 16 residues. CDR1 SGDLS and CDR2 YYNGEE come from the germline V gene. CDR3 DNA sequence: TGTGCCAGCAGCGTAGAACCTAGCGGGACGACCGGGGAGCTGTTTTTT. It encodes CASSVEPSGTTGELFF.

The J gene is TRBJ2-1, the V gene TRBV10-3, with TRBD1 identical over 7 bases. The CDR3 runs 15 residues. The germline V gene encodes CDR1 ENHRY and CDR2 SYGVKD. With V trimmed by 0 bases and J by 6 bases, 5 bases remained unmatched. CDR3 sequence (DNA): TGTGCCATCAGTGAGTCCACAGGGGTACGCAATGAGCAGTTCTTC. Its translation is CAISESTGVRNEQFF.

V usage is TRBV7-3 and J usage is TRBJ2-1, with D uncertain. Germline V CDR1 and CDR2: SGHTA, FQGTGA. This CDR3 has 12 residues. Trimming removed 4 bases at V and 5 bases at J, with 6 bases between. The CDR3 DNA reads as TGTGCCAGCAGCTCCCCTAACAATGAGCAGTTCTTC. Its protein is CASSSPNNEQFF. Using reference TRBV7-3 and TRBJ2-1 for the parts outside the CDR3, the full variable domain is GAGVSQTPSNKVTEKGKYVELRCDPISGHTALYWYRQSLGQGPEFLIYFQGTGAADDSGLPNDRFFAVRPEGSVSTLKIQRTERGDSAVYLCASSSPNNEQFFGPGTRLTVL.

The rearrangement joins TRBV6-6 to TRBJ1-4; possible D gene TRBD1, 6 bases. CDR1 MNHNY and CDR2 SVGAGI come from the germline V gene (reference sequence). V was clipped by 7 bases and J by 8 bases, with 14 bases between them. The CDR3 length is 13 residues. CDR3 in amino acids: CASITGLKEKLFF. DNA of the CDR3: TGTGCCAGCATTACAGGGCTTAAAGAAAAACTGTTTTTT.

Written as DNA, the CDR3 is TGTGCCAGCAGTTGGGCAGATACGCAGTATTTT. Its translation is CASSWADTQYF. The V and J genes are TRBV6-5 and TRBJ2-3; D uncertain. CDR1 and CDR2 (germline): MNHEY, SVGAGI. This CDR3 spans 11 amino acids. V dropped 4 bases and J dropped 4 bases, with 3 bases sitting between them.

As to this clone: The same CDR3 can be traced to other DNA sequences in this sample. The chain carries TRBV29-1 and TRBJ1-1, with D tentatively TRBD1 (5 bases). Germline-derived CDR1 and CDR2 are SQVTM and ANQGSEA. The ends were cut back, 2 bases at V and 2 bases at J, with 9 bases in the middle. CDR3 length equals 13 residues. The CDR3: CSVEWGENTEAFF. In DNA form, the CDR3 reads TGCAGCGTTGAATGGGGGGAAAACACTGAAGCTTTCTTT.

Concerning this clone itself: Within the sample, other DNA sequences also encode this same CDR3. The CDR3 DNA reads TGTGCCAGCAGCCTCAGCGGGACCAGCACAGATACGCAGTATTTT. It codes for CASSLSGTSTDTQYF. The chain combines TRBV11-3 with TRBJ2-3, with 7 bases aligning to TRBD2. The germline V gene has CDR1 SGHNT and CDR2 YENEEA. The J segment lost 0 bases and the V segment lost 5 bases, leaving 5 bases of the junction unmatched. The CDR3 has 15 amino acids.

This clone was observed once. The rearrangement uses TRBV6-1 and TRBJ2-7; 10 bases match TRBD1. The V and J ends lost 6 bases and 3 bases, in that order; junction bases with no gene match: 5. There are 14 residues in the CDR3. The germline CDR1 and CDR2 sequences are MNHNS and SASEGT. The CDR3 is CASRTGGTDYEQYF. CDR3 in DNA: TGTGCCAGCAGGACAGGGGGCACGGACTACGAGCAGTACTTC.

A single count supports this clone. CDR3 amino acids: CASSARGKDQPQHF. CDR3 DNA: TGTGCCAGCAGTGCTCGGGGGAAGGATCAGCCCCAGCATTTT. The chain combines TRBV6-1 with TRBJ1-5; TRBD1 might be the D (5 bases). CDR3 length equals 14 residues. V lost 4 bases to trimming and J lost 5 bases, with 12 bases between them. Germline V CDR1 and CDR2: MNHNS, SASEGT.

This clone was observed once. The chain employs TRBV15 and TRBJ1-5; TRBD1 matches 8 bases. This CDR3 has 15 amino acids. Germline V gene lookup returns CDR1 LNHNV and CDR2 YYDKDF (reference sequence). With V trimmed by 1 base and J by 6 bases, 5 bases remained unmatched. The CDR3 is CATSRAGGAGQPQHF. DNA of the CDR3: TGTGCCACCAGCAGAGCAGGGGGCGCGGGTCAGCCCCAGCATTTT.

J is TRBJ2-1 and V is TRBV5-4; D perhaps matches TRBD2 (6 bases). Looked up from germline, CDR1 is SGHNT and CDR2 is YYREEE (reference sequence). This CDR3 has 14 residues. The V end lost 4 bases, the J end lost 4 bases, and 12 bases lay between the germline ends. The CDR3, as DNA: TGTGCCAGCAGCCACGGGACTGGGTACAATGAGCAGTTCTTC. Its translation is CASSHGTGYNEQFF.

The V gene is TRBV19, the J gene TRBJ2-7, with 9 positions matching TRBD2. This CDR3 is built from 14 residues. Germline V gene sequence: CDR1 LNHDA, CDR2 SQIVND (reference sequence). The J segment lost 6 bases and the V segment lost 5 bases, leaving 8 bases of the junction unmatched. Written as DNA, the CDR3 is TGTGCCAGTAGTTATGCGGGAGGGCGTCGCGAGCAGTACTTC. Translating it yields CASSYAGGRREQYF.

J is TRBJ2-7 and V is TRBV6-1; 7 positions match TRBD2. Germline V CDR1 and CDR2: MNHNS, SASEGT. V lost 5 bases and J lost 2; bases outside the gene matches: 6. The CDR3 sequence is 14 residues long. CDR3 nucleotide sequence: TGTGCCAGCAGTACGGCTAGCGGCCCCTACGAGCAGTACTTC. Amino acid sequence: CASSTASGPYEQYF.

The V gene is TRBV28, the J gene TRBJ2-7; 7 nucleotides agree with TRBD2. The germline V gene encodes CDR1 MDHEN and CDR2 SYDVKM. The CDR3 consists of 18 residues. Trimming at V came to 1 base and at J to 7 bases, leaving 19 bases not matched to a gene. CDR3 protein: CASSLYFTVASGLGEQYF. Written as DNA, the CDR3 is TGTGCCAGCAGTTTATATTTCACCGTGGCTAGCGGCCTCGGAGAGCAGTACTTC.

J is TRBJ2-7 and V is TRBV2, with a possible D match to TRBD1 (5 bases). Germline V gene lookup returns CDR1 SNHLY and CDR2 FYNNEI. The CDR3 extends over 11 amino acids. The V end was cut by 8 bases, the J end by 5 bases, with 10 bases between. CDR3 in amino acids: CASAGSHEQYF. DNA of the CDR3: TGTGCCAGCGCAGGGTCCCACGAGCAGTACTTC.

This chain links TRBV5-1 with TRBJ2-5, with 12 bases fitting TRBD1. The trim removed 1 base at V and 5 bases at J, leaving 6 bases unmatched. CDR3 length equals 16 residues. Germline V gene lookup returns CDR1 SGHRS and CDR2 YFSETQ. Here the CDR3 reads CASSLSGQGAQETQYF. The CDR3 region has the DNA TGCGCCAGCAGCTTGTCGGGACAGGGGGCCCAGGAGACCCAGTACTTC.

V and J are TRBV7-2 and TRBJ1-5; D is perhaps TRBD1 (6 bases). The CDR3 sequence is 15 residues long. Trimming took off 5 bases at V and 3 bases at J, with 14 bases between the two ends. CDR1 and CDR2 from the germline V gene are SGHTA and FQGNSA. The CDR3 DNA reads as TGTGCCAGCAGCATACAGGGAAGTGACAATCAGCCCCAGCATTTT. Translation gives CASSIQGSDNQPQHF. Drawing the rest from reference TRBV7-2 and TRBJ1-5, the complete variable domain is GAGVSQSPSNKVTEKGKDVELRCDPISGHTALYWYRQSLGQGLEFLIYFQGNSAPDKSGLPSDRFSAERTGGSVSTLTIQRTQQEDSAVYLCASSIQGSDNQPQHFGDGTRLSIL.

The chain couples TRBV4-3 to TRBJ2-5; D possibly corresponds to TRBD2 (6 bases). Germline V gene data show CDR1 as LGHNA and CDR2 as YSLEER. This CDR3 is 13 amino acids long. V lost 1 base, J lost 9 bases, and 12 bases lay in between. CDR3 loop: CASSQVGEVPQYF. CDR3 nucleotides: TGCGCCAGCAGCCAAGTCGGGGAGGTTCCCCAGTACTTC.